The 29 T cell receptor beta chains below come from one sample, sequenced in a study of T cell responses to AZD1222 COVID-19 vaccine. The protocol was immunoSEQ multiplex PCR, while the TCRdb copy is restricted to in-frame clones and leaves out a portion. The sample holds approximately 100,000 clones, approximately 90% seen once. The sample here was peripheral blood, taken on day 0 of AZD1222 vaccination. The receptors were sampled from an adult in good health.

J is TRBJ1-1 and V is TRBV29-1; TRBD1 is a possible D gene (6 bases). The CDR3 is 16 residues long. Germline lookup yields CDR1 SQVTM and CDR2 ANQGSEA. The germline V and J ends were trimmed by 6 bases and 2 bases, with 22 bases remaining between them. DNA of the CDR3: TGCAGCGTCGGGAGCCCAACGGACAGATTAAACACTGAAGCTTTCTTT. This translates into CSVGSPTDRLNTEAFF.

The V gene is TRBV4-1, the J gene TRBJ2-6; 9 positions agree with TRBD1. Germline values: CDR1 MGHRA, CDR2 YSYEKL. Germline trimming cut 3 bases from V and 1 base from J; bases unmatched to any gene: 4. The CDR3 is 17 residues long. CDR3 in DNA: TGCGCCAGCAGCCAGGGGACAGGGAGGTCTGGGGCCAACGTCCTGACTTTC. It translates to CASSQGTGRSGANVLTF.

This chain connects TRBV2 to TRBJ1-1; TRBD1 aligns across 7 bases. With V trimmed by 4 bases and J by 5 bases, 10 bases remained unmatched. Germline-derived CDR1 and CDR2 are SNHLY and FYNNEI. The CDR3 runs 15 residues. The CDR3 loop reads CASSAMGQLMTEAFF. Here the CDR3 DNA reads TGTGCCAGCAGTGCGATGGGACAGCTTATGACTGAAGCTTTCTTT.

This chain joins TRBV4-2 and TRBJ2-7; either TRBD1 or TRBD2 may fit D (5 bases each). V lost 4 bases and J 5 bases, leaving 18 bases between the germline ends. The CDR3 extends over 15 amino acids. Looked up from germline, CDR1 is LGHNA and CDR2 is YNFKEQ. The CDR3 region is CASSPRLGEGHEQYF. The CDR3 nucleotides read TGTGCCAGCAGCCCCCGACTGGGCGAGGGGCACGAGCAGTACTTC.

V is TRBV27 and J is TRBJ1-5; D unclear. Germline V gene sequence: CDR1 MNHEY, CDR2 SMNVEV (reference sequence). The CDR3 has 15 amino acids. V was cut by 3 bases and J by 0 bases, with 9 bases left in between. CDR3 coding DNA: TGTGCCAGCAGTTTCGGGTACCATAGCAATCAGCCCCAGCATTTT. Its translation is CASSFGYHSNQPQHF.

This chain connects TRBV3-1 (or the pseudogene TRBV3-2) to TRBJ2-7, with TRBD2 matching over 7 bases. The CDR3 runs to 16 residues. CDR1 LGHDT and CDR2 YNNKEL come from the germline V gene (reference sequence). The V segment lost 6 bases and the J segment 0 bases; nucleotides outside the gene matches: 11. The CDR3 DNA reads as TGTGCCAGCAGACCCCGGGGAGCGGGGAGCTCCTACGAGCAGTACTTC. This codes for CASRPRGAGSSYEQYF.

The chain recombines TRBV7-6 with TRBJ1-6; D is unclear. The CDR3 sequence is 15 residues long. Trimming left V 1 base short and J 5 bases short, with 9 bases between. Looked up from germline, CDR1 is SGHVS and CDR2 is FNYEAQ. The CDR3 is CASSLGEADNSPLHF. Here the CDR3 DNA reads TGTGCCAGCAGCTTAGGGGAGGCGGATAATTCACCCCTCCACTTT.

V and J are TRBV19 and TRBJ1-1; 7 bases align to TRBD1. The length of the CDR3 is 17 residues. V lost 3 bases to trimming and J lost 0 bases; unmatched junction nucleotides: 10. In germline, CDR1 is LNHDA, CDR2 SQIVND (reference sequence). The CDR3 nucleotides are TGTGCCAGTAGTATGGGGGTCCACAGGGGAATGAACACTGAAGCTTTCTTT. Translated, it gives CASSMGVHRGMNTEAFF.

The chain recombines TRBV18 with TRBJ2-1; 11 nucleotides align to TRBD2. The CDR3 spans 14 residues. CDR1 and CDR2 from the germline V gene are KGHSH and LQKENI. Trimming at V came to 3 bases and at J to 8 bases, leaving 3 bases not matched to a gene. CDR3 in DNA: TGTGCCAGCTCACCGCCGGGACTAGCGGATGAGCAGTTCTTC. It is translated as CASSPPGLADEQFF.

This chain links TRBV27 with TRBJ2-7; 14 nucleotides line up with TRBD2. Germline lookup yields CDR1 MNHEY and CDR2 SMNVEV (reference sequence). The CDR3 contains 19 residues. J lost 3 bases, V lost 2 bases, and 12 bases had no gene match. CDR3 protein: CASSLRTSGGIGPFYEQYF. The CDR3 DNA sequence: TGTGCCAGCAGTTTAAGGACTAGCGGGGGGATTGGGCCCTTCTACGAGCAGTACTTC.

J is TRBJ2-1 and V is TRBV19; TRBD1 might be the D (7 bases). CDR1 and CDR2 (germline): LNHDA, SQIVND (reference sequence). With 3 bases removed from V and 9 bases from J, the gap between germline ends came to 18 bases. The CDR3 has 15 residues. Here the CDR3 reads CASSIMVQGGGEQFF. The CDR3 nucleotides are TGTGCCAGTAGTATTATGGTGCAGGGGGGCGGTGAGCAGTTCTTC.

This clone was counted only a few times. The genes are TRBV4-3 and TRBJ1-2; D might be TRBD1 (6 bases). Per germline, CDR1 LGHNA and CDR2 YSLEER. The germline V and J ends were trimmed by 5 bases and 4 bases, with 14 bases remaining between them. The CDR3 is made up of 14 amino acids. The CDR3 DNA is TGCGCCAGCAGCTTATCCGGACAGACCTATGGCTACACCTTC. Translation: CASSLSGQTYGYTF.

The chain has TRBV6-4 and TRBJ1-4; D remains ambiguous. The V and J ends lost 7 bases and 2 bases respectively, with 17 bases between them. CDR1 and CDR2 from the germline V gene are MRHNA and SNTAGT. This CDR3 contains 16 residues. The CDR3 DNA reads TGTGCCAGCACCCTCGAGGGCAGTTGGACTAATGAAAAACTGTTTTTT. Residues: CASTLEGSWTNEKLFF.

The rearrangement links TRBV19 to TRBJ2-2; 7 bases map to TRBD2. The CDR3 runs 15 residues. Trimming cost V 2 bases and J 10 bases; bases outside gene matches: 10. Per the germline V gene, CDR1 is LNHDA and CDR2 is SQIVND (reference sequence). CDR3 DNA sequence: TGTGCCAGTAGTATAAGGGCAGGGAGGGGTGAGGAGCTGTTTTTT. This translates into CASSIRAGRGEELFF. The variable domain in full, with the rest retrieved from reference TRBV19 and TRBJ2-2, is DGGITQSPKYLFRKEGQNVTLSCEQNLNHDAMYWYRQDPGQGLRLIYYSQIVNDFQKGDIAEGYSVSREKKESFPLTVTSAQKNPTAFYLCASSIRAGRGEELFFGEGSRLTVL.

The chain uses TRBV7-2 and TRBJ1-5; D call uncertain. The CDR3 sequence is 14 residues long. V was shortened by 5 bases and J by 3 bases, with 11 bases between the two germline ends. CDR1 and CDR2 (germline): SGHTA, FQGNSA. This CDR3 reads CASSVSVTNQPQHF. The CDR3 nucleotides are TGTGCCAGCAGCGTATCAGTCACCAATCAGCCCCAGCATTTT.

The chain couples TRBV24-1 to TRBJ2-7; 9 positions match TRBD2. The CDR3 is made up of 15 amino acids. Germline V gives CDR1 KGHDR, CDR2 SFDVKD. The junction had 4 bases not matched to a gene; V was cut back by 5 bases and J by 0 bases. CDR3 DNA sequence: TGTGCCACCAGTGGGGCTAGCGGGGCCTCCTACGAGCAGTACTTC. Its translation: CATSGASGASYEQYF.

The chain recombines TRBV18 with TRBJ1-4; TRBD1 is a possible D gene (6 bases). This CDR3 is built from 14 residues. V was pared by 6 bases and J by 4 bases, with 12 bases between. Germline loops: CDR1 KGHSH, CDR2 LQKENI. CDR3: CASSLGALNEKLFF. CDR3 in DNA: TGTGCCAGCTCCCTGGGGGCCCTTAATGAAAAACTGTTTTTT.

The chain employs TRBV29-1 and TRBJ1-1; D is possibly TRBD1 (6 bases). The V gene's germline CDR1 is SQVTM and CDR2 ANQGSEA. This CDR3 is built from 13 residues. The V end lost 1 base, the J end lost 6 bases, and 12 bases lay between the germline ends. This CDR3 reads CSVEGGGTAEAFF. Here the CDR3 DNA reads TGCAGCGTTGAAGGAGGGGGAACTGCTGAAGCTTTCTTT.

The chain is built from TRBV6-2 or TRBV6-3 and TRBJ1-5; D is ambiguous. The CDR3 loop spans 13 amino acids. Trimming pared 0 bases from V and 8 bases from J, leaving 8 bases between. Germline CDR1 reads MNHEY; CDR2 reads SVGEGT. In DNA form, the CDR3 reads TGTGCCAGCAGTTACTCGATCGGAGAGCCCCAGCATTTT. It specifies CASSYSIGEPQHF.

In DNA form, the CDR3 reads TGTGCCAGCAGCCTCTACCGGGACAGCTATGGCTACACCTTC. Its protein is CASSLYRDSYGYTF. This chain connects TRBV7-9 to TRBJ1-2, with 7 bases lining up with TRBD1. The ends lost 5 bases at V and 4 bases at J; junction bases unmatched: 7. Germline assignment: CDR1 SEHNR and CDR2 FQNEAQ (reference sequence). The CDR3 is 14 residues long. Looking up the rest from reference TRBV7-9 and TRBJ1-2 gives the full variable domain: DTGVSQNPRHKITKRGQNVTFRCDPISEHNRLYWYRQTLGQGPEFLTYFQNEAQLEKSRLLSDRFSAERPKGSFSTLEIQRTEQGDSAMYLCASSLYRDSYGYTFGSGTRLTVV.

This clone was seen a few times. The chain employs TRBV28 and TRBJ2-2, with D possibly being TRBD1 (6 bases). CDR3 length: 14 amino acids. CDR1 is MDHEN and CDR2 is SYDVKM in the germline V gene. V lost 6 bases and J 3 bases, leaving 11 bases between the germline ends. The CDR3 region is CASRTGLDTGELFF. The CDR3 DNA reads as TGTGCCAGCAGAACAGGGTTGGACACCGGGGAGCTGTTTTTT.

The chain links TRBV29-1 to TRBJ2-7; D gene unclear. V was cut by 5 bases and J by 5 bases, with 19 bases left in between. The length of the CDR3 is 14 residues. Germline V gene data show CDR1 as SQVTM and CDR2 as ANQGSEA. CDR3 sequence reads: CSVSSESRADEQYF. Here the CDR3 DNA reads TGCAGCGTTTCCTCGGAGTCAAGGGCCGACGAGCAGTACTTC.

The chain joins TRBV19 to TRBJ1-2, with D perhaps matching TRBD1 (5 bases). CDR3 length: 13 residues. V was clipped by 5 bases and J by 2 bases, with 9 bases between them. CDR1 and CDR2 (germline): LNHDA, SQIVND (reference sequence). CDR3 residues: CASSQDRNYGYTF. DNA of the CDR3: TGTGCCAGTAGTCAAGACAGAAACTATGGCTACACCTTC.

For the CDR3, the DNA is TGTGCCAGCAGCCGGGGTGGGGGCGAGGGCTACACCTTC. Translating it yields CASSRGGGEGYTF. The chain combines TRBV7-3 with TRBJ1-2; D is perhaps TRBD1 (6 bases). Trimming shortened V by 5 bases and J by 8 bases, and 15 bases separated the two germline ends. The CDR3 has 13 amino acids. CDR1 and CDR2 from the germline V gene are SGHTA and FQGTGA.

This chain joins TRBV29-1 and TRBJ2-1; 7 nucleotides match TRBD1. J was trimmed by 8 bases and V by 4 bases; bases with no gene match: 20. The germline V gene has CDR1 SQVTM and CDR2 ANQGSEA. The CDR3 contains 17 residues. The CDR3 sequence: CSVVGPPRDSVAYEQFF. In nucleotides, the CDR3 is TGCAGCGTTGTAGGACCTCCTAGGGACAGCGTCGCGTATGAGCAGTTCTTC.

V usage is TRBV5-4 and J usage is TRBJ1-1; TRBD1 agrees at 7 bases. J was trimmed by 1 base and V by 5 bases; bases with no gene match: 11. Germline CDR1 is SGHNT and CDR2 is YYREEE (reference sequence). The CDR3 runs 16 residues. The CDR3: CASRAGTSGGNTEAFF. Here the CDR3 DNA reads TGTGCCAGCAGGGCTGGGACTTCAGGGGGGAACACTGAAGCTTTCTTT. The full variable domain, in which reference TRBV5-4 and TRBJ1-1 provide the parts outside the CDR3, is ETGVTQSPTHLIKTRGQQVTLRCSSQSGHNTVSWYQQALGQGPQFIFQYYREEENGRGNFPPRFSGLQFPNYSSELNVNALELDDSALYLCASRAGTSGGNTEAFFGQGTRLTVV.

This chain links TRBV5-5 with TRBJ2-2, with D unclear. Germline loops: CDR1 SGHKS, CDR2 YYEKEE (reference sequence). The CDR3 totals 14 residues. The V end lost 4 bases, the J end lost 7 bases, and 14 bases lay between the germline ends. The CDR3 DNA follows: TGTGCCAGCAGCCCTAACCCAATTGGCGGGGAGCTGTTTTTT. Protein product: CASSPNPIGGELFF.

This chain joins TRBV7-2 and TRBJ2-7, with D unresolved. The CDR3 is 13 residues long. The V and J ends lost 5 bases and 3 bases respectively, with 11 bases between them. The germline V gene encodes CDR1 SGHTA and CDR2 FQGNSA. Written as DNA, the CDR3 is TGTGCCAGCAGCCGTCGGCAGGTCTACGAGCAGTACTTC. Translation: CASSRRQVYEQYF.

V is TRBV7-8 and J is TRBJ1-3; TRBD1 matches 7 bases. V gave up 5 bases and J gave up 4 bases; unmatched junction bases: 8. CDR3 length equals 15 residues. Germline assignment: CDR1 SGHVS and CDR2 FQNEAQ. The CDR3 bases are TGTGCCAGCAGCCGAGACAGGGTGGGAGGAAACACCATATATTTT. Its translation is CASSRDRVGGNTIYF.